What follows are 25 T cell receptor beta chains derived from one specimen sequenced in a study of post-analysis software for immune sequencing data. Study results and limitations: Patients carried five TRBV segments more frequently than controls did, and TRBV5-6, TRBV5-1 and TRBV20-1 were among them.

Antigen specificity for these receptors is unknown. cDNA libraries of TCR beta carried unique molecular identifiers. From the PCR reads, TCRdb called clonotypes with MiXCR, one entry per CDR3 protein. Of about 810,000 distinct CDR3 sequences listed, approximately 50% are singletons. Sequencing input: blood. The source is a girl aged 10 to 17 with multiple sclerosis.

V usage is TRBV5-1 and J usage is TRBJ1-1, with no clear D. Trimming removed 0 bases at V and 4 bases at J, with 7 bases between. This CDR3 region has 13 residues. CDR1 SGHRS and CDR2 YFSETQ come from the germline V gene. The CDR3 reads CASSLVPGTEAFF. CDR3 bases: TGCGCCAGCAGCTTGGTTCCGGGCACTGAAGCTTTCTTT.

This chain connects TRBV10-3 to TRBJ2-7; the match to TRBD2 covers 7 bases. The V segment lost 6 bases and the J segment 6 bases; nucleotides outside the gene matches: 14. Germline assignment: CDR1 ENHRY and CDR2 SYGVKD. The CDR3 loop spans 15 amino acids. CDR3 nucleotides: TGTGCCATCAGCGTCATGGGGAGGGCCGAAGGCGAGCAGTACTTC. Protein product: CAISVMGRAEGEQYF.

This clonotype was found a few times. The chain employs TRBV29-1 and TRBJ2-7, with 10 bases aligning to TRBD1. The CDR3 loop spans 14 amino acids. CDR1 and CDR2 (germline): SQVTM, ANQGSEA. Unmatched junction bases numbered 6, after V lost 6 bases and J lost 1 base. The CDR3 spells CSVGQGGSSYEQYF. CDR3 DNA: TGCAGCGTCGGACAGGGGGGAAGTTCCTACGAGCAGTACTTC.

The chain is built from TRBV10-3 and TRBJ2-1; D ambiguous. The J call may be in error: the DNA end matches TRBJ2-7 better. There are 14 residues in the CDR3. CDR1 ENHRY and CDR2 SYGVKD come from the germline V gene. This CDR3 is CAISESLSRYEQYF. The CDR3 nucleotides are TGTGCCATCAGTGAGTCCCTCTCAAGGTACGAGCAGTACTTC.

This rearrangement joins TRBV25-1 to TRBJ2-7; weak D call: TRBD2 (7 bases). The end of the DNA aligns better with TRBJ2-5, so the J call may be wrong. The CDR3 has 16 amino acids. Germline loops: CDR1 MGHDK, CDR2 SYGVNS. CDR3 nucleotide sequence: TGTGCCAGCACCCTAGGTGGGGGGGCCCTACGAGAGACCCAGTACTTC. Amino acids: CASTLGGGALRETQYF.

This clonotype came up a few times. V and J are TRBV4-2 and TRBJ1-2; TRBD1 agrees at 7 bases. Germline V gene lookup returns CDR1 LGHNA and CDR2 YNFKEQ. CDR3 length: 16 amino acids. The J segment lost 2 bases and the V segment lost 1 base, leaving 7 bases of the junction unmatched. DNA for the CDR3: TGTGCCAGCAGCCAAGGAGACAGGGAATGGAACTATGGCTACACCTTC. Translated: CASSQGDREWNYGYTF.

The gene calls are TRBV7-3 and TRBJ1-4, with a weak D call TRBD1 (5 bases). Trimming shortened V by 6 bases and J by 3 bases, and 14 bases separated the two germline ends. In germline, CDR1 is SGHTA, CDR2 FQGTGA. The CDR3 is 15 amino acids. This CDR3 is CASSWGSGSNEKLFF. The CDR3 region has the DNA TGTGCCAGCAGTTGGGGGTCGGGTTCTAATGAAAAACTGTTTTTT.

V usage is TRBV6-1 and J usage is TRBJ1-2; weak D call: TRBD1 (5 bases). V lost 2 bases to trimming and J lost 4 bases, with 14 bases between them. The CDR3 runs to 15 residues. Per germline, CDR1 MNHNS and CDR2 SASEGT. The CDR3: CASSEFLGAGYGYTF. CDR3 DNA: TGTGCCAGCAGTGAATTCCTCGGGGCCGGCTATGGCTACACCTTC.

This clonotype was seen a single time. This CDR3 is CSTTGKMYF. The CDR3 DNA is TGCAGCACAACAGGGAAAATGTACTTC. This rearrangement joins TRBV29-1 to TRBJ2-7, with D perhaps matching TRBD1 (6 bases). The CDR3 totals 9 residues. V lost 8 bases to trimming and J lost 12 bases, with 14 bases between them. The V gene's germline CDR1 is SQVTM and CDR2 ANQGSEA.

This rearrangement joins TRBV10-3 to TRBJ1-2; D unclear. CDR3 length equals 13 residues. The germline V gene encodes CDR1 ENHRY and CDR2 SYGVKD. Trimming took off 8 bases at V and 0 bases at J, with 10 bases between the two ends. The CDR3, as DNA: TGTGCCATCCAGATCGAAGCTAACTATGGCTACACCTTC. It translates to CAIQIEANYGYTF.

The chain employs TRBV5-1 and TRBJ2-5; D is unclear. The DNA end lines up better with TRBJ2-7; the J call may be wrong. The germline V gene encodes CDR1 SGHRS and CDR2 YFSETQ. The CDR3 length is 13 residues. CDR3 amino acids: CASSLGIQREQYF. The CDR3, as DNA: TGCGCCAGCAGCTTGGGTATCCAACGCGAGCAGTACTTC.

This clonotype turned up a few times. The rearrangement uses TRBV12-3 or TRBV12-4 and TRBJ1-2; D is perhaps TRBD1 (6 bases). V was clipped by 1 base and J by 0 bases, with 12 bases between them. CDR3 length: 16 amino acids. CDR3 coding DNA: TGTGCCAGCAGTTTAGGAGCAGGGGTGGCTAACTATGGCTACACCTTC. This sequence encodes CASSLGAGVANYGYTF.

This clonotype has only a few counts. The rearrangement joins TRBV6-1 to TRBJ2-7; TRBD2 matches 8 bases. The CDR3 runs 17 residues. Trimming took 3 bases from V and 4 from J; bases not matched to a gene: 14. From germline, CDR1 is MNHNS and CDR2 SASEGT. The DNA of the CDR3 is TGTGCCAGCAGTGACGTCGGGTCGGTAGCGGGATTTTACGAGCAGTACTTC. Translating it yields CASSDVGSVAGFYEQYF.

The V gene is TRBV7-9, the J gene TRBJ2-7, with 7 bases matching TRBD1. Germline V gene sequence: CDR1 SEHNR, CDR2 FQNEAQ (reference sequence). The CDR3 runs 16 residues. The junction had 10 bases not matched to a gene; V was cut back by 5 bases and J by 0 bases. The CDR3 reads CASSAQGKGSSYEQYF. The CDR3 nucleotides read TGTGCCAGCAGCGCACAGGGGAAGGGTAGCTCCTACGAGCAGTACTTC.

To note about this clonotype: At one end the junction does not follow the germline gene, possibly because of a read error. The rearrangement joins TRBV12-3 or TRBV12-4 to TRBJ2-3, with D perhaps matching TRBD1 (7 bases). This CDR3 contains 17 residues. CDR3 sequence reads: CASSLPFRGAATDMQYF. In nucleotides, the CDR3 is TGTGCCAGCAGCCTTCCCTTCAGGGGGGCGGCCACAGATATGCAGTATTTT.

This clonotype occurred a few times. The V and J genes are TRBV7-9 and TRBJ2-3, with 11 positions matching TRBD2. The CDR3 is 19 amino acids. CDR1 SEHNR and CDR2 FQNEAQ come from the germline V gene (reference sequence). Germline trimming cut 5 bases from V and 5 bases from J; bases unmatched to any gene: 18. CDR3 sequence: CASSPRLAGPTSLEDTQYF. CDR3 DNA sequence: TGTGCCAGCAGCCCTCGACTAGCGGGGCCCACTTCCCTCGAAGATACGCAGTATTTT.

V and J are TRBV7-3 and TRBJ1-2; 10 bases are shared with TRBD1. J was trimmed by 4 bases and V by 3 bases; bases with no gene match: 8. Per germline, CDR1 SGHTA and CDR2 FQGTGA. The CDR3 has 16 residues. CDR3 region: CASSLGGTGAVYGYTF. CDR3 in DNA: TGTGCCAGCAGCTTGGGGGGGACAGGGGCAGTCTATGGCTACACCTTC.

DNA of the CDR3: TGCGCCAGCAGCCGGGCGGGAGCGGGGCATGAGCAGTACTTC. It is translated as CASSRAGAGHEQYF. This chain connects TRBV5-1 to TRBJ2-7, with 7 bases identical to TRBD2. The CDR3 runs 14 residues. V dropped 4 bases and J dropped 7; count of bases not matched to a gene: 11. From germline, CDR1 is SGHRS and CDR2 YFSETQ.

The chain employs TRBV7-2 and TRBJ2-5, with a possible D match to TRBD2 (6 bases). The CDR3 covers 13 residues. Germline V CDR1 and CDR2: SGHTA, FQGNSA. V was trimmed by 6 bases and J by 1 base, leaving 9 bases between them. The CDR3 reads CASRAGSQETQYF. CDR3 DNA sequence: TGTGCCAGCAGGGCGGGATCCCAAGAGACCCAGTACTTC.

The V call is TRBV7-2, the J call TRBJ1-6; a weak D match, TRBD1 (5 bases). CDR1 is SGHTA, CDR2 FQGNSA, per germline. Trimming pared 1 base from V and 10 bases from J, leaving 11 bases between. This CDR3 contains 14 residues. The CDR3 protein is CASSLVRVGSPLHF. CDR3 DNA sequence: TGTGCCAGCAGCTTAGTCAGGGTTGGCTCACCCCTCCACTTT.

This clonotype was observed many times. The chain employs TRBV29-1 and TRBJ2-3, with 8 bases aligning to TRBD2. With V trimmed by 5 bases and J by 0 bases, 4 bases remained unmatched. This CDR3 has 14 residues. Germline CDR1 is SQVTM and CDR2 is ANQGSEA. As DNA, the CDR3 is TGCAGCGTTACCGGGACTAGTAGCACAGATACGCAGTATTTT. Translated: CSVTGTSSTDTQYF.

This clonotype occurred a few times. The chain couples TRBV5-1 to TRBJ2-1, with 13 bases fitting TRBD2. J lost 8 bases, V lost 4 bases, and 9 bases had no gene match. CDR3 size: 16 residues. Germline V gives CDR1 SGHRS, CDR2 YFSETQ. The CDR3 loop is CASSGLLAGGTDEQFF. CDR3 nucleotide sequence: TGCGCCAGCAGCGGCCTACTAGCGGGAGGGACTGATGAGCAGTTCTTC. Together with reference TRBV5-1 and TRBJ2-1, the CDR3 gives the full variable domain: KAGVTQTPRYLIKTRGQQVTLSCSPISGHRSVSWYQQTPGQGLQFLFEYFSETQRNKGNFPGRFSGRQFSNSRSEMNVSTLELGDSALYLCASSGLLAGGTDEQFFGPGTRLTVL.

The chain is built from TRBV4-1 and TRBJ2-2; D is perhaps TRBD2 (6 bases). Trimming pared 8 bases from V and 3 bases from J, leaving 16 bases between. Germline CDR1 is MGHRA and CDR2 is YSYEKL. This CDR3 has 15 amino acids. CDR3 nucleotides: TGCGCCAGCGCGACGGGGGAAGTCGACACCGGGGAGCTGTTTTTT. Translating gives CASATGEVDTGELFF.

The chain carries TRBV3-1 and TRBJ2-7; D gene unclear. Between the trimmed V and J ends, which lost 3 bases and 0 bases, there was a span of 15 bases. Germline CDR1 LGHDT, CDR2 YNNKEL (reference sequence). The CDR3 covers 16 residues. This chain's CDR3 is CASSQMEPVSSYEQYF. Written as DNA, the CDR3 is TGTGCCAGCAGCCAGATGGAGCCAGTGAGCTCCTACGAGCAGTACTTC.

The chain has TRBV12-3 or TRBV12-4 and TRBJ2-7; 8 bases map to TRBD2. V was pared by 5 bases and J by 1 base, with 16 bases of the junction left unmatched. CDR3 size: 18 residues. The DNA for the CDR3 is TGTGCCAGCAGTCTCGGTGCCGGTCGACTAGCGTCTTCCTACGAGCAGTACTTC. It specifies CASSLGAGRLASSYEQYF.